The rows below give T cell receptor beta chains drawn from one sample of a study of response to subunit inactivated influenza vaccine. Via MiXCR, TCRdb re-called the RT-PCR reads, giving one row per CDR3 protein. The table has around 850,000 distinct CDR3 sequences, less than 20% seen once. The sample was PBMCs from blood, taken approximately 5 days after vaccination. Receptors originate from a man aged 50-60 years who received an inactivated influenza vaccine. The CDR3 runs from the conserved cysteine through the conserved F or W. A D gene is named only where the DNA matches it firmly. Size is stated for part of the rows, as once, few or many counts, or as a class when the clone is expanded.

>TRBV28|NA|TRBJ2-5|NA
CASSPGGHRETQYF
TGTGCCAGCAGTCCCGGGGGGCACCGGGAGACCCAGTACTTC
>TRBV4-2|few|TRBJ1-6|TRBD1
CASSWDRDNSPLHF
TGTGCCAGCAGCTGGGACAGGGATAATTCACCCCTCCACTTT
>TRBV29-1|few|TRBJ1-1|NA
CSVSDSSTEAFF
TGCAGCGTTTCGGACAGTTCCACTGAAGCTTTCTTT
>TRBV5-1|few|TRBJ1-6|TRBD1
CASRNYRGPNSPLHF
TGCGCCAGCAGAAATTACAGGGGACCTAATTCACCCCTCCACTTT
>TRBV12-3/TRBV12-4|few|TRBJ2-5|NA
CASRTGPLETQYF
TGTGCCAGCAGGACGGGACCTTTAGAGACCCAGTACTTC
>TRBV27|NA|TRBJ2-1|TRBD1
CASSDGTGAYNEQFF
TGTGCCAGCAGCGACGGGACAGGGGCTTACAATGAGCAGTTCTTC
>TRBV6-1|many|TRBJ2-3|NA
CASSEGPLSTDTQYF
TGTGCCAGCAGTGAGGGCCCGCTAAGCACAGATACGCAGTATTTT
>TRBV6-1|many|TRBJ1-2|NA
CASSRHGGINYGYTF
TGTGCCAGCAGCCGTCACGGGGGGATTAACTATGGCTACACCTTC
>TRBV15|NA|TRBJ2-1|NA
CATSGHPPPTNEQFF
TGTGCCACCAGCGGCCACCCGCCACCTACCAATGAGCAGTTCTTC
>TRBV9|many|TRBJ2-2|NA
CASSVATGELFF
TGTGCCAGCAGCGTGGCGACCGGGGAGCTGTTTTTT
>TRBV10-3|NA|TRBJ1-5|TRBD1
CAISESHRGFNQPQHF
TGTGCCATCAGTGAGTCACACAGGGGATTCAATCAGCCCCAGCATTTT
>TRBV24-1|few|TRBJ2-7|NA
CATPNISYEQYF
TGTGCCACTCCGAACATCTCCTACGAGCAGTACTTC
>TRBV12-3/TRBV12-4|few|TRBJ2-7|NA
CASSFNFLYEQYF
TGTGCCAGCAGTTTTAATTTTCTCTACGAGCAGTACTTC
>TRBV12-3/TRBV12-4|few|TRBJ2-7|TRBD2
CASRPGGIHEQYF
TGTGCCAGCAGGCCGGGAGGGATCCACGAGCAGTACTTC
>TRBV12-3/TRBV12-4|NA|TRBJ1-5|NA
CASSRTDSSNQPQHF
TGTGCCAGCAGCAGGACAGATTCTAGCAATCAGCCCCAGCATTTT
>TRBV4-2|many|TRBJ2-1|TRBD1
CASSSPGTENNEQFF
TGTGCCAGCAGCAGTCCCGGGACAGAGAACAATGAGCAGTTCTTC
>TRBV5-1|few|TRBJ2-5|NA
CASSLRTARQETQYF
TGCGCCAGCAGCTTGAGGACAGCTAGACAAGAGACCCAGTACTTC
>TRBV7-9|few|TRBJ1-5|NA
CASSPGPWAQPQHF
TGTGCCAGCAGCCCGGGCCCTTGGGCTCAGCCCCAGCATTTT
>TRBV20-1|few|TRBJ1-1|TRBD1
CSATTGGRTEAFF
TGCAGTGCAACCACAGGGGGCAGAACTGAAGCTTTCTTT
>TRBV27|NA|TRBJ2-4|TRBD1
CASSFRDRAIQYF
TGTGCCAGCAGTTTCCGGGACAGGGCCATTCAGTACTTC
>TRBV9|few|TRBJ2-2|NA
CASHRDTNTGELFF
TGTGCCAGTCACCGGGACACCAACACCGGGGAGCTGTTTTTT
>TRBV27|NA|TRBJ2-1|NA
CASTFLGGPYNEQFF
TGTGCCAGCACCTTTCTCGGGGGACCCTACAATGAGCAGTTCTTC
>TRBV27|NA|TRBJ2-4|NA
CASSSLGNIQYF
TGTGCCAGCAGTTCCCTAGGGAACATTCAGTACTTC
>TRBV7-7|few|TRBJ2-1|TRBD2
CASSPPAGTEQFF
TGTGCCAGCAGCCCCCCAGCGGGGACTGAGCAGTTCTTC
>TRBV15|few|TRBJ2-5|TRBD1
CATSRDPGQGETQYF
TGTGCCACCAGCAGAGATCCGGGACAGGGAGAGACCCAGTACTTC
>TRBV20-1|NA|TRBJ2-5|TRBD1
CSARAGTGEKGPF
TGCAGTGCTAGAGCTGGGACAGGGGAAAAGGGCCCCTTC
>TRBV7-2|NA|TRBJ2-1|NA
CASSLRWGSSYNEQFF
TGTGCCAGCAGCTTACGTTGGGGGAGCTCCTACAATGAGCAGTTCTTC
>TRBV7-2|NA|TRBJ1-2|NA
CASSSRGQGGGYTF
TGTGCCAGCAGCTCGCGTGGTCAGGGCGGAGGCTACACCTTC
>TRBV20-1|few|TRBJ2-2|TRBD2
CSARGSGIAGELFF
TGCAGTGCTAGGGGTAGCGGGATCGCCGGGGAGCTGTTTTTT
>TRBV15|NA|TRBJ1-4|TRBD1
CATSRPIERTGRNEKLFF
TGTGCCACCAGCAGACCAATCGAAAGGACAGGGCGGAATGAAAAACTGTTTTTT
>TRBV5-1|NA|TRBJ2-7|NA
CASSLDGSNFYEQYF
TGCGCCAGCAGCTTGGATGGTTCGAATTTCTACGAGCAGTACTTC
>TRBV5-1|NA|TRBJ2-5|NA
CASSLGGESFRETQYF
TGCGCCAGCAGCTTGGGAGGGGAAAGCTTTCGAGAGACCCAGTACTTC
>TRBV6-2/TRBV6-3|NA|TRBJ1-2|TRBD1
CASSYAGTGYGYTF
TGTGCCAGCAGTTACGCGGGGACAGGATATGGCTACACCTTC
>TRBV5-6|few|TRBJ2-7|NA
CASSSSATVYEQYF
TGTGCCAGCAGCTCGAGCGCAACCGTCTACGAGCAGTACTTC
>TRBV20-1|once|TRBJ1-2|TRBD1
CSARDSNRGHGYTF
TGCAGTGCTAGAGACTCGAACAGGGGGCACGGCTACACCTTC
>TRBV18|NA|TRBJ1-5|NA
CASSPDQNQPQHF
TGTGCCAGCTCACCAGATCAGAATCAGCCCCAGCATTTT
>TRBV11-2|NA|TRBJ2-3|TRBD2
CASSLVSWTSGGTPDTQYF
TGTGCCAGCAGCTTAGTTTCCTGGACTAGCGGGGGGACTCCAGATACGCAGTATTTT
>TRBV2|NA|TRBJ2-1|TRBD2
CASSGSSGVYNEQFF
TGTGCCAGCAGTGGGTCTAGCGGGGTCTACAATGAGCAGTTCTTC
>TRBV27|NA|TRBJ1-2|NA
CASRPTGHLNYGYTF
TGTGCCAGCCGCCCGACGGGACACCTTAACTATGGCTACACCTTC
>TRBV20-1|NA|TRBJ2-5|TRBD2
CSALGSGTQETQYF
TGCAGTGCCCTGGGGAGCGGGACTCAAGAGACCCAGTACTTC
>TRBV5-1|NA|TRBJ2-3|NA
CASSWTSRTDTQYF
TGCGCCAGCAGCTGGACATCGCGCACAGATACGCAGTATTTT
>TRBV2|NA|TRBJ2-7|TRBD2
CASAPGTSGAEQYF
TGTGCCAGCGCACCCGGGACTAGCGGGGCCGAGCAGTACTTC
>TRBV20-1|few|TRBJ2-5|TRBD2
CSVTSGSIHETQYF
TGCAGTGTTACTAGCGGGAGCATACATGAGACCCAGTACTTC
>TRBV6-5|many|TRBJ2-7|NA
CASSYRDEQYF
TGTGCCAGCAGTTACAGGGACGAGCAGTACTTC
>TRBV12-3/TRBV12-4|NA|TRBJ1-5|NA
CASSLKALQPQHF
TGTGCCAGCAGTTTAAAGGCCCTTCAGCCCCAGCATTTT
>TRBV27|few|TRBJ2-1|TRBD2
CASGIRLARYNEQFF
TGTGCCAGCGGCATACGACTAGCGCGTTACAATGAGCAGTTCTTC
>TRBV12-3/TRBV12-4|many|TRBJ1-1|NA
CASSLVKGTEAFF
TGTGCCAGCAGTTTGGTAAAGGGCACTGAAGCTTTCTTT
>TRBV20-1|NA|TRBJ2-2|TRBD2
CSAPGRVGELFF
TGCAGTGCTCCAGGGAGGGTCGGGGAGCTGTTTTTT
>TRBV20-1|many|TRBJ2-6|TRBD1
CSLGQGGPGANVLTF
TGCAGTTTGGGACAGGGGGGACCTGGGGCCAACGTCCTGACTTTC
>TRBV4-2|NA|TRBJ2-7|NA
CASSQVQRARSYEQYF
TGTGCCAGCAGCCAAGTACAACGGGCCCGCTCCTACGAGCAGTACTTC
>TRBV19|NA|TRBJ1-6|NA
CASSDLEDSPLHF
TGTGCCAGTAGTGACCTTGAGGATTCACCCCTCCACTTT
>TRBV20-1|few|TRBJ1-2|NA
CSARAGVGRGSYGYTF
TGCAGTGCTAGAGCGGGAGTAGGGAGGGGTAGCTATGGCTACACCTTC